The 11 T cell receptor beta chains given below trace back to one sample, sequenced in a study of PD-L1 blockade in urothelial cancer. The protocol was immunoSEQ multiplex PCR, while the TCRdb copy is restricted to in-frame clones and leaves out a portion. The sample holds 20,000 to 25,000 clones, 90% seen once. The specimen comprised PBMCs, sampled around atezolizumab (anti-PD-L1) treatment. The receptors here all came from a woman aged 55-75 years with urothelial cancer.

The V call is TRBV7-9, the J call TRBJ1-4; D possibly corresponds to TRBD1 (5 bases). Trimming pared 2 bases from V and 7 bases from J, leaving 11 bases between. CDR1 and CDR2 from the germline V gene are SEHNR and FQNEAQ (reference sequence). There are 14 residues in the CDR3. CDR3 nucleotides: TGTGCCAGCAGCTTACAGGGTACCTCTGAAAAACTGTTTTTT. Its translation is CASSLQGTSEKLFF.

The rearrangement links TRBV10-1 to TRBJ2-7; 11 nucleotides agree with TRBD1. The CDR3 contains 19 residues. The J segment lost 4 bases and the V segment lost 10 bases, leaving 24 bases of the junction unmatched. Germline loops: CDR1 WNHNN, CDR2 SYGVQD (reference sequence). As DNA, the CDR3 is TGCGCCACCTTAACGAACGGACAGGGGGCCGGCGGGACTCCTTACGAGCAGTACTTC. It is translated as CATLTNGQGAGGTPYEQYF.

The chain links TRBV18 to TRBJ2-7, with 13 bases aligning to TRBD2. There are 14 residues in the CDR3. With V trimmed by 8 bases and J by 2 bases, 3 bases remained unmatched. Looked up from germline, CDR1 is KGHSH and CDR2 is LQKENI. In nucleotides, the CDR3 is TGTGCCAGCGCTGGACTAGCGGGAGCCTACGAGCAGTACTTC. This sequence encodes CASAGLAGAYEQYF.

The CDR3: CASSLVEYGYTF. CDR3 in DNA: TGTGCCAGCAGTTTGGTCGAGTATGGCTACACCTTC. The chain links TRBV28 to TRBJ1-2; D uncertain. Germline CDR1 is MDHEN and CDR2 is SYDVKM. This CDR3 is 12 amino acids long. The V end was cut by 3 bases, the J end by 5 bases, with 7 bases between.

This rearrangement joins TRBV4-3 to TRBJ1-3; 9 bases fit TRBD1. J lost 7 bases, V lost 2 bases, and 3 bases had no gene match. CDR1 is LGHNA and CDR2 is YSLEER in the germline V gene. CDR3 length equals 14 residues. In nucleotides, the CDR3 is TGCGCCAGCAGCCAACGGGACAGGGACAACACCATATATTTT. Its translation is CASSQRDRDNTIYF.

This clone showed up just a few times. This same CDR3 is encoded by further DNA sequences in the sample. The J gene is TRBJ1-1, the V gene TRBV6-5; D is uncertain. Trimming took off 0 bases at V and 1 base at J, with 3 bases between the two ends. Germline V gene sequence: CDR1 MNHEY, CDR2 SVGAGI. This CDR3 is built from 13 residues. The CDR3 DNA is TGTGCCAGCAGTTACTCGCGGAACACTGAAGCTTTCTTT. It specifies CASSYSRNTEAFF.

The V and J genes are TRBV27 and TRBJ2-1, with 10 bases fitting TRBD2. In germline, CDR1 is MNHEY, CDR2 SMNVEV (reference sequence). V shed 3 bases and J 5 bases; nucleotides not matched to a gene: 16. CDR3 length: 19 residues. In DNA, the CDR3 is TGTGCCAGCAGTTTCCTTATCACCCAACTAGCGGGATCCCACAATGAGCAGTTCTTC. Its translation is CASSFLITQLAGSHNEQFF.

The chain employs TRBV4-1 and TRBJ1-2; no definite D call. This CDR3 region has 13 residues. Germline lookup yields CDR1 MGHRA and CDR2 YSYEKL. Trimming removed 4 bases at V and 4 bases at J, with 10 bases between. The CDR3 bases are TGCGCCAGCAGCCCGAACTCGGGCTATGGCTACACCTTC. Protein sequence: CASSPNSGYGYTF.

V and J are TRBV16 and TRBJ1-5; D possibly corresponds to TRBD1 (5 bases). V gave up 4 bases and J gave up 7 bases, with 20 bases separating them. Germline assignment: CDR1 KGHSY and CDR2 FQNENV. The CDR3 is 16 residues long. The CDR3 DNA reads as TGTGCCAGCAGCCGCGGGGCAGGGACGGAGAACCAGCCCCAGCATTTT. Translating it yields CASSRGAGTENQPQHF.

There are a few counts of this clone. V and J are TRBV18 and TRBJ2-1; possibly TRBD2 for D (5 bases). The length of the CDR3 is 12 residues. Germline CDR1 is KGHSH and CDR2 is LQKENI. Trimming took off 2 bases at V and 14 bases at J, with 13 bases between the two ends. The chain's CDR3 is CASSPSLVMKFF. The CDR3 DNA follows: TGTGCCAGCTCACCATCACTAGTAATGAAGTTCTTC. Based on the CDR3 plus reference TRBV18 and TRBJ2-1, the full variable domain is NAGVMQNPRHLVRRRGQEARLRCSPMKGHSHVYWYRQLPEEGLKFMVYLQKENIIDESGMPKERFSAEFPKEGPSILRIQQVVRGDSAAYFCASSPSLVMKFFGPGTRLTVL.

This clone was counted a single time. CDR3 nucleotide sequence: TGTGCCAGCAGTCCCCGGGGGGTCTTAGCGGGAAGAACGGATGAGCAGTTCTTC. Translation: CASSPRGVLAGRTDEQFF. The chain couples TRBV28 to TRBJ2-1; 8 positions match TRBD2. V lost 5 bases and J lost 8; bases outside the gene matches: 20. Germline lookup yields CDR1 MDHEN and CDR2 SYDVKM. The CDR3 length is 18 residues.